A single sample gave rise to the 18 T cell receptor beta chains below, sequenced in a study of early T cells in non-severe SARS-CoV-2 infection. TCRdb re-called the 5' RACE reads with MiXCR, one entry per CDR3 protein. The sample records tens of thousands of distinct CDR3 sequences, less than 6% being singletons. The sample was whole blood, taken at baseline. The receptors were sampled from an adult who was a healthcare worker with PCR-confirmed SARS-CoV-2 infection or an uninfected control (not recorded which).

The chain joins TRBV30 to TRBJ2-1, with no clear D. The V gene lost 1 base and the J gene lost 4 bases, with 5 bases spanning the gap. The CDR3 is made up of 12 amino acids. The germline CDR1 and CDR2 sequences are GTSNPN and SVGIG (reference sequence). CDR3 amino acids: CAWSEYYNEQFF. The CDR3 coding sequence is TGTGCCTGGAGTGAGTATTACAATGAGCAGTTCTTC.

V and J are TRBV3-1 and TRBJ2-1; 8 nucleotides agree with TRBD2. The CDR3 is 14 amino acids. With 3 bases clipped from V and 2 bases from J, the junction kept 0 bases outside the gene matches. Per the germline V gene, CDR1 is LGHDT and CDR2 is YNNKEL (reference sequence). CDR3 bases: TGTGCCAGCAGCCAGCGGGGGGCCTACAATGAGCAGTTCTTC. It translates to CASSQRGAYNEQFF.

The chain has TRBV15 and TRBJ2-7, with D maybe TRBD2 (5 bases). Germline loops: CDR1 LNHNV, CDR2 YYDKDF (reference sequence). V lost 1 base to trimming and J lost 1 base, with 14 bases between them. The CDR3 consists of 16 residues. The CDR3 DNA is TGTGCCACCAGCAGAGTAGCTACCCGCGGGTCCTACGAGCAGTACTTC. It codes for CATSRVATRGSYEQYF.

Many counts were recorded for this clonotype. The gene calls are TRBV3-1 and TRBJ2-1; 8 positions match TRBD2. The CDR3 runs to 17 residues. CDR1 and CDR2 (germline): LGHDT, YNNKEL (reference sequence). The J segment lost 7 bases and the V segment lost 0 bases, leaving 11 bases of the junction unmatched. The CDR3 nucleotides are TGTGCCAGCAGCCAAGATACCCCGGGGGGGCCTCGGAATGAGCAGTTCTTC. This codes for CASSQDTPGGPRNEQFF.

This clonotype was found many times. The rearrangement uses TRBV27 and TRBJ1-5; D is ambiguous. V was clipped by 3 bases and J by 0 bases, with 9 bases between them. The CDR3 loop spans 15 amino acids. Germline V gene data show CDR1 as MNHEY and CDR2 as SMNVEV (reference sequence). The CDR3 coding sequence is TGTGCCAGCAGTTTGGAGGGAGTTAGCAATCAGCCCCAGCATTTT. Encoded protein: CASSLEGVSNQPQHF.

This clonotype has ten or more counts. The chain has TRBV15 and TRBJ2-3; TRBD2 matches 11 bases. Germline assignment: CDR1 LNHNV and CDR2 YYDKDF (reference sequence). CDR3 length: 17 amino acids. V gave up 2 bases and J gave up 0 bases; unmatched junction bases: 4. This CDR3 is CATSRFPSGRSTDTQYF. The CDR3 DNA is TGTGCCACCAGCAGATTTCCTAGCGGGAGGAGCACAGATACGCAGTATTTT.

This clonotype occurred many times. V usage is TRBV6-5 and J usage is TRBJ2-7; a possible D gene is TRBD2 (5 bases). The CDR3 contains 15 residues. V was cut by 7 bases and J by 11 bases, with 27 bases left in between. Germline V gene lookup returns CDR1 MNHEY and CDR2 SVGAGI. This chain's CDR3 is CASKPGGLEGVREYF. CDR3 nucleotides: TGTGCCAGCAAGCCGGGTGGCTTAGAGGGCGTGCGGGAGTACTTC.

This clonotype was seen ten or more times. V usage is TRBV24-1 and J usage is TRBJ2-1, with D possibly being TRBD1 (6 bases). Germline loops: CDR1 KGHDR, CDR2 SFDVKD. This CDR3 spans 14 amino acids. V lost 0 bases and J 7 bases, leaving 9 bases between the germline ends. Here the CDR3 reads CATSDLQGLNEQFF. The CDR3, as DNA: TGTGCCACCAGTGATTTGCAGGGGCTAAATGAGCAGTTCTTC.

The chain carries TRBV23-1 and TRBJ2-1, with a tentative D call TRBD2 (5 bases). TRBV23-1 is an ORF, and what it does is uncertain. The ends were cut back, 6 bases at V and 7 bases at J, with 22 bases in the middle. CDR3 size: 16 residues. The CDR3 sequence is CASRVPSMRAANEQFF. CDR3 sequence (DNA): TGCGCCAGCAGGGTCCCTAGCATGAGAGCCGCTAATGAGCAGTTCTTC.

The sample holds many counts of this clonotype. The V gene is TRBV20-1, the J gene TRBJ1-2, with D tentatively TRBD1 (5 bases). CDR1 and CDR2 from the germline V gene are DFQATT and SNEGSKA (reference sequence). The CDR3 extends over 12 amino acids. V lost 0 bases and J lost 8, with 10 bases in between. The DNA for the CDR3 is TGCAGTGCTAGAGATCCAGGGAGAGGCTACACCTTC. Amino acid sequence: CSARDPGRGYTF.

Many counts were recorded for this clonotype. The gene calls are TRBV7-6 and TRBJ1-1, with a tentative D call TRBD1 (6 bases). Germline CDR1 and CDR2: SGHVS and FNYEAQ. V lost 4 bases to trimming and J lost 4 bases, with 10 bases between them. This CDR3 contains 13 residues. CDR3 in amino acids: CASSSGQPTEAFF. The CDR3 region has the DNA TGTGCCAGCAGCTCCGGACAGCCCACTGAAGCTTTCTTT.

Many counts were recorded for this clonotype. The V and J genes are TRBV7-3 and TRBJ2-1; possible D gene TRBD2, 5 bases. Germline assignment: CDR1 SGHTA and CDR2 FQGTGA. This CDR3 contains 14 residues. V lost 5 bases and J lost 5, with 13 bases in between. The CDR3 reads CASSANTRNNEQFF. CDR3 sequence (DNA): TGTGCCAGCAGCGCAAATACTAGAAACAATGAGCAGTTCTTC.

There are many counts of this clonotype. The chain links TRBV7-6 to TRBJ2-1; TRBD2 matches 8 bases. J lost 9 bases, V lost 1 base, and 14 bases had no gene match. From germline, CDR1 is SGHVS and CDR2 FNYEAQ. CDR3 length: 17 amino acids. This CDR3 is CASSLGNSGTISPEQFF. The CDR3, as DNA: TGTGCCAGCAGCTTAGGAAATAGCGGGACCATTTCGCCTGAGCAGTTCTTC.

In this sample, this clonotype turned up many times. This rearrangement joins TRBV28 to TRBJ1-2; weak D call: TRBD1 (6 bases). CDR3 length: 13 residues. The V end lost 6 bases, the J end lost 6 bases, and 14 bases lay between the germline ends. Germline CDR1 and CDR2: MDHEN and SYDVKM. CDR3 sequence (DNA): TGTGCCAGCAGAAAAACAGGGAGCCATGGCTACACCTTC. Translating gives CASRKTGSHGYTF.

There are many counts of this clonotype. The rearrangement uses TRBV4-2 and TRBJ2-3; D remains unclear. Germline V CDR1 and CDR2: LGHNA, YNFKEQ. The V and J ends lost 0 bases and 0 bases respectively, with 13 bases between them. This CDR3 has 17 residues. Written as DNA, the CDR3 is TGTGCCAGCAGCCAAGAATTCGGTGCCTCGAGCACAGATACGCAGTATTTT. The encoded protein is CASSQEFGASSTDTQYF.

Ten or more counts support this clonotype. The chain links TRBV24-1 to TRBJ2-1, with 7 positions matching TRBD2. The V gene end was trimmed by 4 bases and the J gene end by 4 bases; junction bases not matched to a gene: 12. This CDR3 contains 17 residues. The germline V gene has CDR1 KGHDR and CDR2 SFDVKD. The CDR3 loop reads CATSDPSGTTRYNEQFF. The CDR3 DNA is TGTGCCACCAGTGACCCCTCCGGGACTACACGTTACAATGAGCAGTTCTTC.

This clonotype was seen many times. The chain has TRBV20-1 and TRBJ2-1; possibly TRBD1 for D (6 bases). V lost 7 bases and J lost 7, with 17 bases in between. The CDR3 has 13 residues. The germline gives CDR1 DFQATT, CDR2 SNEGSKA (reference sequence). CDR3: CSVPDSLGNEQFF. The CDR3, as DNA: TGCAGTGTCCCGGACAGCCTGGGGAATGAGCAGTTCTTC.

The table lists this clonotype with many counts. The chain joins TRBV19 to TRBJ2-1; 10 bases map to TRBD1. Germline V gives CDR1 LNHDA, CDR2 SQIVND (reference sequence). The ends lost 5 bases at V and 3 bases at J; junction bases unmatched: 4. The CDR3 runs 15 residues. CDR3 coding DNA: TGTGCCAGTAGTCCCCGGACAGGGGGCTACAATGAGCAGTTCTTC. Residues: CASSPRTGGYNEQFF. Looking up the rest from reference TRBV19 and TRBJ2-1 gives the full variable domain: DGGITQSPKYLFRKEGQNVTLSCEQNLNHDAMYWYRQDPGQGLRLIYYSQIVNDFQKGDIAEGYSVSREKKESFPLTVTSAQKNPTAFYLCASSPRTGGYNEQFFGPGTRLTVL.